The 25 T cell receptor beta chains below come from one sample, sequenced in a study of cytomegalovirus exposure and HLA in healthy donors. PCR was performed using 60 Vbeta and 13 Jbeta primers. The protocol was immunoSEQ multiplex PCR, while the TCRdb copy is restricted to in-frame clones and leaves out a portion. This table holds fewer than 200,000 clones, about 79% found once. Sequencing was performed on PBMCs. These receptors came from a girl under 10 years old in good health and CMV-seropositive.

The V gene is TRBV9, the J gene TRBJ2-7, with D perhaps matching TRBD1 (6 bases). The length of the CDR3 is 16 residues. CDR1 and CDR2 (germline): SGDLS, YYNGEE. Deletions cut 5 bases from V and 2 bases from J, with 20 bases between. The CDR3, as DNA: TGTGCCAGCAGTGAACGATCCGACAGGACAACCTACGAGCAGTACTTC. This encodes CASSERSDRTTYEQYF.

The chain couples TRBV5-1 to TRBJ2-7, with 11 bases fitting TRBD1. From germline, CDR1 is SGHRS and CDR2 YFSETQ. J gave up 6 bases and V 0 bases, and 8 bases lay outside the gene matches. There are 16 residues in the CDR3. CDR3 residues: CASSLGTGGPGGEQYF. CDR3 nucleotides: TGCGCCAGCAGCTTGGGGACAGGGGGCCCGGGGGGCGAGCAGTACTTC. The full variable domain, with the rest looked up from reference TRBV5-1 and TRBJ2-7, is KAGVTQTPRYLIKTRGQQVTLSCSPISGHRSVSWYQQTPGQGLQFLFEYFSETQRNKGNFPGRFSGRQFSNSRSEMNVSTLELGDSALYLCASSLGTGGPGGEQYFGPGTRLTVT.

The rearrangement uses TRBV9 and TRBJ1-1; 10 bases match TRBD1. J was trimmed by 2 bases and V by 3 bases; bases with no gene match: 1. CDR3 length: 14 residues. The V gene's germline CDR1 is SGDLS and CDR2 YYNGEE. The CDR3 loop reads CASSGTGGNTEAFF. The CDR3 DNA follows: TGTGCCAGCAGCGGGACAGGGGGAAACACTGAAGCTTTCTTT.

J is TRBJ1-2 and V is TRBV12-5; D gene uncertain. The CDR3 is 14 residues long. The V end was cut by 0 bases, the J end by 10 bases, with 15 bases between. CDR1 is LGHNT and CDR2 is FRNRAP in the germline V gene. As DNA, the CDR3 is TGTGCTAGTGGTTTGGTCTTAGAGATTGATGACTACACCTTC. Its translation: CASGLVLEIDDYTF.

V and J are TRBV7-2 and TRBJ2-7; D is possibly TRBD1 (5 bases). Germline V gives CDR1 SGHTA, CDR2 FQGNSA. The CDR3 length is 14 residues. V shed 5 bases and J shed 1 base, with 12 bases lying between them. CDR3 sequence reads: CASSSRQSSYEQYF. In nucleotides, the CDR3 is TGTGCCAGCAGCAGCAGACAGAGTTCCTACGAGCAGTACTTC.

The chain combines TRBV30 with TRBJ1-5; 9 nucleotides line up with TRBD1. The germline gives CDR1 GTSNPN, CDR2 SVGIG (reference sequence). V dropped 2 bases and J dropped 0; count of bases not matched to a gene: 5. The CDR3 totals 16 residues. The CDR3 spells CAWSSRTGVSNQPQHF. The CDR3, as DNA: TGTGCCTGGAGTTCTCGGACAGGGGTTAGCAATCAGCCCCAGCATTTT.

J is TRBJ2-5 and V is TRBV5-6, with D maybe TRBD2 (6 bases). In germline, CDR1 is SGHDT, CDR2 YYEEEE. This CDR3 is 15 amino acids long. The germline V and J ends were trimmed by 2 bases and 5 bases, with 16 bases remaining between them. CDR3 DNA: TGTGCCAGCAGCTTAAAAGGCCTAGGAGGGGAGACCCAGTACTTC. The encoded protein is CASSLKGLGGETQYF.

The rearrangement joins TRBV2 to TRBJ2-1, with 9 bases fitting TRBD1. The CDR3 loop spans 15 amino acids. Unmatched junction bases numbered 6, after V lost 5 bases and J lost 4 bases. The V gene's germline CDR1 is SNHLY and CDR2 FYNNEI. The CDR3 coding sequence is TGTGCCAGCAGTCCCGGGACAGGGTCATACAATGAGCAGTTCTTC. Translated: CASSPGTGSYNEQFF. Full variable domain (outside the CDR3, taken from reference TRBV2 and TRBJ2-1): EPEVTQTPSHQVTQMGQEVILRCVPISNHLYFYWYRQILGQKVEFLVSFYNNEISEKSEIFDDQFSVERPDGSNFTLKIRSTKLEDSAMYFCASSPGTGSYNEQFFGPGTRLTVL.

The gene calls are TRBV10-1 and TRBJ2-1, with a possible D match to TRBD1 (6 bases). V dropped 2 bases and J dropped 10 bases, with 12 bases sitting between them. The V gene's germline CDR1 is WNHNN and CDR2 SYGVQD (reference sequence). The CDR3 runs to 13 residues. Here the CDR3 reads CASSERTQGEQFF. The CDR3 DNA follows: TGCGCCAGCAGTGAGAGGACCCAGGGGGAGCAGTTCTTC.

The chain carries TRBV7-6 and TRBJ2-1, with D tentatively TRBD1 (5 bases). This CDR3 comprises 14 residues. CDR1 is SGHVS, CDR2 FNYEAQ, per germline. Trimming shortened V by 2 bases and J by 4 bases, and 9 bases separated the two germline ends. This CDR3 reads CASSLTGPYNEQFF. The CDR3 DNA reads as TGTGCCAGCAGCTTAACAGGCCCGTACAATGAGCAGTTCTTC. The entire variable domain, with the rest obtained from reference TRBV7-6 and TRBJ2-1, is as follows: GAGVSQSPRYKVTKRGQDVALRCDPISGHVSLYWYRQALGQGPEFLTYFNYEAQQDKSGLPNDRFSAERPEGSISTLTIQRTEQRDSAMYRCASSLTGPYNEQFFGPGTRLTVL.

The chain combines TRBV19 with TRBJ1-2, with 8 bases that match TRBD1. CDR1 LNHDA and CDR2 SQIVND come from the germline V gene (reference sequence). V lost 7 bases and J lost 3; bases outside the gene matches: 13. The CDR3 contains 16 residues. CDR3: CASTISRDRSYYGYTF. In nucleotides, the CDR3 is TGTGCCAGTACCATCTCACGGGACAGGAGTTACTATGGCTACACCTTC.

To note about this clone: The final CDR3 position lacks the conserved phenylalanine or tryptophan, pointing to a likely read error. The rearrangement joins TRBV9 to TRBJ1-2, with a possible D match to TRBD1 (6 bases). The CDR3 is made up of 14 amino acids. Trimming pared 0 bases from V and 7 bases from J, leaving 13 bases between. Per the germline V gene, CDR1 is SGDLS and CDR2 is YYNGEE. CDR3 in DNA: TGTGCCAGCAGCGTAGCCTTAATGGGGGCTGGCTACACCGTC. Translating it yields CASSVALMGAGYTV.

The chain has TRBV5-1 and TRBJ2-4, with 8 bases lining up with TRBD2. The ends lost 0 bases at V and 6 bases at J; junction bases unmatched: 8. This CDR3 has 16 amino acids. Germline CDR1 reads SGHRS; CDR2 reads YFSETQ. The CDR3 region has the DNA TGCGCCAGCAGCTTGGTCAGCGGGAGTATGGGAAACATTCAGTACTTC. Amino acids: CASSLVSGSMGNIQYF.

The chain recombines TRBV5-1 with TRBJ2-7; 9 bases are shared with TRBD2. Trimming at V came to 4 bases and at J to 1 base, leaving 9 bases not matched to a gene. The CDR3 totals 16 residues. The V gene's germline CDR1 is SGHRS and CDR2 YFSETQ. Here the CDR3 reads CASSQGLAGGSYEQYF. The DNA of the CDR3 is TGCGCCAGCAGCCAGGGTTTGGCGGGAGGGTCCTACGAGCAGTACTTC. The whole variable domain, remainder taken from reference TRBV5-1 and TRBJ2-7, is KAGVTQTPRYLIKTRGQQVTLSCSPISGHRSVSWYQQTPGQGLQFLFEYFSETQRNKGNFPGRFSGRQFSNSRSEMNVSTLELGDSALYLCASSQGLAGGSYEQYFGPGTRLTVT.

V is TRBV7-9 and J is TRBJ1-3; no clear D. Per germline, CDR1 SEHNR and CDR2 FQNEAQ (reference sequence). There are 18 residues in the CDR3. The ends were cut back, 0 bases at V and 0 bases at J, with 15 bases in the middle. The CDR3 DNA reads TGTGCCAGCAGCTTAGCTCGGACTCCGCAGAGCTCTGGAAACACCATATATTTT. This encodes CASSLARTPQSSGNTIYF.

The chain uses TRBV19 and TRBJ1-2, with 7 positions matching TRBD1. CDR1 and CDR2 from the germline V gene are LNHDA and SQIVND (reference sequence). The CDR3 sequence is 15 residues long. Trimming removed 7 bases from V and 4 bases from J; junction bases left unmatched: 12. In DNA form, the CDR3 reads TGTGCCAGTAACGTTGACAGGGAAGCTCTCTATGGCTACACCTTC. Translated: CASNVDREALYGYTF.

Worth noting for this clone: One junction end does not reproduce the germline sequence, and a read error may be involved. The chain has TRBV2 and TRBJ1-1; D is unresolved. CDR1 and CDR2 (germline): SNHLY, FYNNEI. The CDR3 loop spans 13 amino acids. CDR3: CASSEDSNTEASF. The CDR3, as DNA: TGTGCCAGCAGTGAAGACAGTAACACTGAAGCTTCCTTT.

The CDR3 is CASMIGTAYGYTF. For the CDR3, the DNA is TGTGCCAGCATGATTGGGACAGCATATGGCTACACCTTC. The chain couples TRBV6-1 to TRBJ1-2; 7 bases are a match to TRBD1. V shed 7 bases, J shed 5 bases, and the junction held 7 bases outside the gene matches. Germline V gives CDR1 MNHNS, CDR2 SASEGT. The CDR3 spans 13 residues.

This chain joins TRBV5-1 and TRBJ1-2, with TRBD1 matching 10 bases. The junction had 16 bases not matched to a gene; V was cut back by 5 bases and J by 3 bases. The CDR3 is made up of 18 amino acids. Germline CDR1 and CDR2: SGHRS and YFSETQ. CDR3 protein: CASREYPGTGASDYGYTF. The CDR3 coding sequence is TGCGCCAGCAGAGAATACCCCGGGACAGGGGCCTCGGACTATGGCTACACCTTC.

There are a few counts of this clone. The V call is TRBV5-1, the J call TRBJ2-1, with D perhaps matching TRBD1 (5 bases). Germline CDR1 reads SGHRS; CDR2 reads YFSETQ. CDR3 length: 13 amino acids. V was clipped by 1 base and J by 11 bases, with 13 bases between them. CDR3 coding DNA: TGCGCCAGCAGCTTGAAATCGCGACAGAAGCAGTTCTTC. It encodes CASSLKSRQKQFF.

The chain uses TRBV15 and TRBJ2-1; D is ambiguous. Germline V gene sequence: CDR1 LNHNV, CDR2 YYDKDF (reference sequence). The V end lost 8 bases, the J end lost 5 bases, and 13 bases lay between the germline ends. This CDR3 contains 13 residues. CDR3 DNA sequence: TGTGCCACCGGGCAAGATTACGACAATGAGCAGTTCTTC. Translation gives CATGQDYDNEQFF.

CDR3 residues: CASSWPSSAEQFF. Written as DNA, the CDR3 is TGTGCCAGCAGCTGGCCTAGCTCGGCTGAGCAGTTCTTC. This chain uses TRBV5-6 with TRBJ2-1, with D possibly matching TRBD2 (5 bases). The CDR3 totals 13 residues. The V gene lost 3 bases and the J gene lost 9 bases, with 13 bases spanning the gap. Germline V gene lookup returns CDR1 SGHDT and CDR2 YYEEEE.

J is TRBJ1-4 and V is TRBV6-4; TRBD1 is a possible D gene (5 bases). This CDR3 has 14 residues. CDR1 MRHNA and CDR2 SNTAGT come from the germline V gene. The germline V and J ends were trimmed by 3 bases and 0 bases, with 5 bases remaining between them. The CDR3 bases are TGTGCCAGCAGTGAGACAGCAACTAATGAAAAACTGTTTTTT. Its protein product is CASSETATNEKLFF.

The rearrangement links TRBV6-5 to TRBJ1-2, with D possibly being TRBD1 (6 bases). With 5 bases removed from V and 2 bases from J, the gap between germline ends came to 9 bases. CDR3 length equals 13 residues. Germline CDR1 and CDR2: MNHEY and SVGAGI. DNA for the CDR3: TGTGCCAGCAGTCGACAGGTCAACTATGGCTACACCTTC. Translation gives CASSRQVNYGYTF.

In DNA, the CDR3 is TGTGCCAGCCGCCCGGGCGGGGTAGGCCCAGATACGCAGTATTTT. Protein sequence: CASRPGGVGPDTQYF. The chain employs TRBV28 and TRBJ2-3; tentatively, D is TRBD2 (6 bases). The CDR3 runs 15 residues. The germline CDR1 and CDR2 sequences are MDHEN and SYDVKM. V was cut by 8 bases and J by 4 bases, with 19 bases left in between.